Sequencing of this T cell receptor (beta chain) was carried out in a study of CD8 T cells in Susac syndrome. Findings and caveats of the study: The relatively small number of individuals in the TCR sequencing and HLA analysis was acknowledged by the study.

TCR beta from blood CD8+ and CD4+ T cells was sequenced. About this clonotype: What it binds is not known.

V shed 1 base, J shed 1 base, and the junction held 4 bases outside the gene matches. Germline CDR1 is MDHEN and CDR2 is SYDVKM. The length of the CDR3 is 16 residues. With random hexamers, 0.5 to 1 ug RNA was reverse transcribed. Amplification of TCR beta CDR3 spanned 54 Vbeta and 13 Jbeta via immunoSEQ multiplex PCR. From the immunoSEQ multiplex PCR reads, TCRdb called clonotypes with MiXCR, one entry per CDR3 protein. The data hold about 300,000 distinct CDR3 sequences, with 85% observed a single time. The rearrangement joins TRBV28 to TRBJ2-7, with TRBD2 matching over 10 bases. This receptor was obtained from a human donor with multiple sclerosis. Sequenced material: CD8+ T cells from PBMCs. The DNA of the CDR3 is TGTGCCAGCAGTTTATCGGTAGCGGGAGGTTCCTACGAGCAGTACTTC. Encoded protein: CASSLSVAGGSYEQYF.